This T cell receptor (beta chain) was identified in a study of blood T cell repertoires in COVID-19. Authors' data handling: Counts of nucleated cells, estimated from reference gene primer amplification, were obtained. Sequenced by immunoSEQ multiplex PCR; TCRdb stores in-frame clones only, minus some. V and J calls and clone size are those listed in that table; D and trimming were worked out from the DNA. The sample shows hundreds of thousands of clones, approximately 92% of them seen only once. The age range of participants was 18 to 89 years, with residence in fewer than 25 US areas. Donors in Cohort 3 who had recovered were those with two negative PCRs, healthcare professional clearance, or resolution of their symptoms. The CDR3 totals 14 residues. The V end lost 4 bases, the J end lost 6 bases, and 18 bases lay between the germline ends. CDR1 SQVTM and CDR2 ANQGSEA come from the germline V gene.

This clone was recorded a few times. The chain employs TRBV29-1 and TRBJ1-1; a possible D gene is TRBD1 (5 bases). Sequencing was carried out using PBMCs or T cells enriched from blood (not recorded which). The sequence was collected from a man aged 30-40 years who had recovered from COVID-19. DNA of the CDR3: TGCAGCGTTGTGAGGCAGGGATCCCACCCTGAAGCTTTCTTT. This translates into CSVVRQGSHPEAFF.